This T cell receptor (beta chain) was observed in a study of regulatory T cells in long-lasting Graves disease. CDR3 length equals 15 residues. The V segment lost 2 bases and the J segment 3 bases; nucleotides outside the gene matches: 5. CDR1 and CDR2 (germline): MNHEY, SVGAGI. The study's findings and limits: The study found lower TCR diversity in persistent Graves' patients than in newly diagnosed ones.

This sample's time point: newly diagnosed GD, antithyroid drugs for less than 3 months. Following extraction of RNA from PBMCs, that RNA was used to make the TCR library. Libraries of TCR beta came from iRepertoire HTBI primers plus Arm-PCR of CDR3 regions. TCRdb reprocessed the multiplex PCR reads with MiXCR, giving one entry per CDR3 protein. This table holds hundreds of thousands of distinct CDR3 sequences, about 15% found once. This clonotype was counted ten times or more. Its antigen is as yet unknown. These data are also associated with another study on T cells in Graves' hyperthyroidism and ophthalmopathy. That source adds: The TCR CDR3 first-round RT-PCR relied on the HTBI primer set. Most thyroid clonotypes expanded above 0.001 appeared in blood too.

This rearrangement joins TRBV6-5 to TRBJ2-7; 9 bases are shared with TRBD2. This clonotype was sampled from a woman in her 30s with Graves disease. The source was peripheral blood mononuclear cells (PBMCs), collected at new diagnosis, from a patient treated with antithyroid drugs. This chain's CDR3 is CASSYDASGIYEQYF. Here the CDR3 DNA reads TGTGCCAGCAGTTACGATGCTAGCGGGATCTACGAGCAGTACTTC.